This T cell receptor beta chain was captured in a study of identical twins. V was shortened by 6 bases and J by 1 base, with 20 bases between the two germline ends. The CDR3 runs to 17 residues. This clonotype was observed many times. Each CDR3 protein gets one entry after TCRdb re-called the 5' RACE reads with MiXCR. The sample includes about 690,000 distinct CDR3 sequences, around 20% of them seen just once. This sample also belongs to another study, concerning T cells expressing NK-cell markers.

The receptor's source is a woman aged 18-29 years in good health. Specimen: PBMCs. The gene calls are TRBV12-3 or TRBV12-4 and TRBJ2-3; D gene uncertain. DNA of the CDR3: TGTGCCAGCAGCCAACCCGTGGAGCTATATGGCACAGATACGCAGTATTTT. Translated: CASSQPVELYGTDTQYF.